This TCR beta chain emerged from a study of T cells in Graves' hyperthyroidism and ophthalmopathy. Study-level background: Pretreatment peripheral blood was obtained at initial diagnosis.

Germline assignment: CDR1 ENHRY and CDR2 SYGVKD. Trimming pared 0 bases from V and 2 bases from J, leaving 11 bases between. This CDR3 is built from 15 residues. Using approximately 10 ml of fresh peripheral blood, PBMCs were prepared. The table lists this clonotype with a count of one. From RNA transcripts, TCR beta CDR3 regions were amplified. In the first-round RT-PCR of the TCR CDR3, the HTBI primer set was used. TCRdb independently ran MiXCR on the multiplex PCR reads; one entry per CDR3 protein. Among hundreds of thousands of distinct CDR3 sequences, about 38% were seen once, and the ten largest hold more than 7%.

J is TRBJ2-7 and V is TRBV10-3; no clear D gene. The clonotype originates from a man aged 18 to 30 with Graves' hyperthyroidism. The sequenced sample was blood. The CDR3 region has the DNA TGTGCCATCAGTGAGTCCCACCCGTCAACCTACGAGCAGTACTTC. This sequence encodes CAISESHPSTYEQYF.